This T cell receptor beta chain came from a study of TIL therapy for anti-PD-1-resistant metastatic lung cancer (dated by TCRdb to the early 2020s). Regarding the complete study: Among the enrolled patients, the median age was about 50 years (range roughly 38-75), and the median tumor PD-L1 proportion score was roughly 6%. T cell receptor beta sequencing of tumor and peripheral blood was used to follow clonotypes across the tumor, the expanded TIL product and serial blood samples. Most of the cohort had lung adenocarcinoma, including a few EGFR-mutant tumors and two ALK-rearranged tumors, and half of the patients were either current or former smokers. Across the cohort, whole-exome sequencing showed a median non-synonymous tumor mutation burden of 1.5 mutations per megabase.

The sample's time point label, in plain terms: pre-treatment sample, taken before nivolumab and TIL therapy. Excised metastases, mostly pleural nodules or supraclavicular lymph nodes, were used as baseline tumor samples and were taken from the same resection from which TIL were grown. Tumors were collected before any PD-1/PD-L1 blockade, after which patients were given nivolumab, and patients who progressed were given lymphodepletion, an infusion of expanded TIL and IL-2. Adults with stage 4 NSCLC were enrolled from late 2017 to early 2020 in a dual-center phase I trial. The samples were drawn from an open-label, single-arm phase I trial testing tumor-infiltrating lymphocyte therapy combined with nivolumab in advanced non-small cell lung cancer. Parts of each resected tumor were snap-frozen in liquid nitrogen and kept at -80 degrees C. Tumor regions of interest were selected on H&E sections using laser-capture macrodissection, ground into approximately 14 mg aliquots, and extracted using Qiagen Allprep kits.

Details on this clone: Its specific antigen is unknown. The input lacks base qualities; no much larger clone sits a single base away.

The immunoSEQ v3 hsTCRB kit was used to amplify TCR beta CDR3 regions from genomic DNA through bias-controlled multiplex PCR. TCR libraries were sequenced on an Illumina NextSeq 500 to 2 million to 2.5 million read pairs for survey level or roughly 4.5-6.5 million for deep level. Per the original workflow: V, D and J genes were assigned, non-productive sequences were removed, and clonality was reported by immunoSEQ Analyzer software. Repertoires of infused TIL and blood were compared using productive Simpson clonality and the Morisita overlap index of productive TRB rearrangements. TCRdb stores this immuneACCESS table with in-frame sequences only. Part of the clones is absent; in the studies checked, under half of the shortfall reflects unresolved V genes, and no reason is known for the rest. The V and J calls and clone size come from that table; D and trimming were worked out from the DNA. The sample includes about 95,000 clones, with about three fifths observed a single time. 11% of the sample is in the top ten clones.

The germline V gene provides CDR1 MDHEN and CDR2 SYDVKM. Deletion took 4 bases off V and 8 bases off J, with a span of 11 bases between the germline ends. Spanning cysteine to phenylalanine, the CDR3 consists of 12 amino acids. CDR3 DNA is the only sequence kept; it has 36 bases, read in frame from the first base. Points the paper makes about the study in general: High clonal turnover was observed in TIL culture, with many enriched product clones not detected in the baseline tumor, which suggested clonal contraction rather than faithful expansion. Higher clonality and lower diversity were observed in expanded TIL cultures than in baseline intratumoral T cells (median clonality 6% vs 31%, p < 0.0001). The study protocol defined all tumor marker inferences as exploratory. Because the cohort was highly selected, with more treatment-naive, never-smoker and oncogene-addicted patients than is typical, generalizability is limited.

The rearrangement combines TRBV28 with TRBJ1-2; no D gene can be assigned with confidence. This sequence was found in a person aged 30 to 80 with non-small cell lung cancer. The sequenced sample was tumor tissue, obtained at baseline. This receptor carries the CDR3 CASSSAPRGYTF. The sequence in DNA is TGTGCCAGCAGTTCCGCCCCCAGGGGCTACACCTTC.